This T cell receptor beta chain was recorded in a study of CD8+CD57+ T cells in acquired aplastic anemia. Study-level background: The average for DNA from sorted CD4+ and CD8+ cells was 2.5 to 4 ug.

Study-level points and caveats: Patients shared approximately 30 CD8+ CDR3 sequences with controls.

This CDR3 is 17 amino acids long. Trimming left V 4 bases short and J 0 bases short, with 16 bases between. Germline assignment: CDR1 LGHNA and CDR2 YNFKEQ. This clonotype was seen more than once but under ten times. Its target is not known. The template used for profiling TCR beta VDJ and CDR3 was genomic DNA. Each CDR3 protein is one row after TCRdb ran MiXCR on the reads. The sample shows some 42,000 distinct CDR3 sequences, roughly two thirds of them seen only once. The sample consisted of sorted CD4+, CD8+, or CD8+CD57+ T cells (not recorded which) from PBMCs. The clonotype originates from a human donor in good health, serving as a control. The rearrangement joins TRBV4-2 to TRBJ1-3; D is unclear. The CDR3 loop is CASSRKRRLFSGNTIYF. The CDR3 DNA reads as TGTGCCAGCAGCCGCAAAAGGAGACTGTTCTCTGGAAACACCATATATTTT.